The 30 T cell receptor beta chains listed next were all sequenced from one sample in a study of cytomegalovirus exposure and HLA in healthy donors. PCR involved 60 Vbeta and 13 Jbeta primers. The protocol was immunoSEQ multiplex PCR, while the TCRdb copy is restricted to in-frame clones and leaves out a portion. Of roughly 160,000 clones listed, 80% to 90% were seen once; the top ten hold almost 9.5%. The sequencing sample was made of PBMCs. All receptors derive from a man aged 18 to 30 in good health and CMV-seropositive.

CDR3 in amino acids: CASSQPPESDRGFSYEQYF. The CDR3 nucleotides are TGCGCCAGCAGTCAACCTCCGGAAAGCGACAGGGGATTCTCCTACGAGCAGTACTTC. V gene TRBV23-1 combines with J gene TRBJ2-5; 8 bases agree with TRBD1. The J call may be incorrect, as the DNA end agrees better with TRBJ2-7. TRBV23-1 is an open reading frame whose function is uncertain. CDR3 length: 19 residues.

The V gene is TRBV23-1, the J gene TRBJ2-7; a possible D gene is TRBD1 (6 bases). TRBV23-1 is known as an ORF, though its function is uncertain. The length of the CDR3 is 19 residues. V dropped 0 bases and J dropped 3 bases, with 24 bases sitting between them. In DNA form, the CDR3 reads TGCGCCAGCAGTCAATCGAGTCGCAGGGGATCCTCCAATCGCTACGAGCAGTACTTC. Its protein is CASSQSSRRGSSNRYEQYF.

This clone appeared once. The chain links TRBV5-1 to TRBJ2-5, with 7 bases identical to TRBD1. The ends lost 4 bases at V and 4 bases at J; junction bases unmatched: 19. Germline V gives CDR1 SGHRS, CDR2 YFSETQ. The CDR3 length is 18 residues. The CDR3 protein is CASSQHRGRRNRGETQYF. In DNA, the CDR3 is TGCGCCAGCAGCCAGCACAGGGGACGGCGGAATCGTGGAGAGACCCAGTACTTC.

CDR3 sequence (DNA): TGTGCCAGCAGGGGACTAGCGGGGGGGAGGAGCCAGTACTTC. It encodes CASRGLAGGRSQYF. This chain uses TRBV2 with TRBJ2-5; the match to TRBD2 covers 16 bases. The CDR3 covers 14 residues. Losses at the gene ends were 6 bases for V and 10 bases for J; bases not matched to a gene: 5. The germline V gene has CDR1 SNHLY and CDR2 FYNNEI.

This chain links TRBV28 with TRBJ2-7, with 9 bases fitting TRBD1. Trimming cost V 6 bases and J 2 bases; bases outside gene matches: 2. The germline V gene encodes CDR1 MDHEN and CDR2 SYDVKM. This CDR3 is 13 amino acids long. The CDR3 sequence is CASRGTGTYEQYF. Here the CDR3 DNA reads TGTGCCAGCAGAGGGACAGGGACCTACGAGCAGTACTTC.

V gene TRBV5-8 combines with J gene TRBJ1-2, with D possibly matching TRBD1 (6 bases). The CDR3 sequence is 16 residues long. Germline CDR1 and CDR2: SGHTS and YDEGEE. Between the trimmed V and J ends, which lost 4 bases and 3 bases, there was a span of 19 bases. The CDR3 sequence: CASSDQTGTRDYGYTF. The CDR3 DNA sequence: TGTGCCAGCAGCGACCAGACAGGCACTCGGGACTATGGCTACACCTTC.

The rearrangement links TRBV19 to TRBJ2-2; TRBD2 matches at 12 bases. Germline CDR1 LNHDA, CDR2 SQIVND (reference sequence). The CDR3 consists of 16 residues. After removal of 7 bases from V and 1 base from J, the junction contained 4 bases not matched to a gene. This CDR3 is CASTKGLAGNTGELFF. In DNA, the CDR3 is TGTGCCAGTACTAAGGGACTAGCGGGGAACACCGGGGAGCTGTTTTTT.

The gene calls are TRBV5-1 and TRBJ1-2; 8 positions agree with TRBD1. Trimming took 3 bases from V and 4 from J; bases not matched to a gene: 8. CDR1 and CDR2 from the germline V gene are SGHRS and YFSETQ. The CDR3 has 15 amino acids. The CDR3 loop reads CASSSSGGKVYGYTF. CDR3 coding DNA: TGCGCCAGCAGCTCATCAGGGGGCAAGGTCTATGGCTACACCTTC.

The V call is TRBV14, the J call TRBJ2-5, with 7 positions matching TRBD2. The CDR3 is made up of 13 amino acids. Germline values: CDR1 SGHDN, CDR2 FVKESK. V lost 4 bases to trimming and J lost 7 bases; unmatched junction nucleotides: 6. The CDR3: CASSPSGISTQYF. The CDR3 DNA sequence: TGTGCCAGCAGCCCCAGCGGGATCTCGACCCAGTACTTC.

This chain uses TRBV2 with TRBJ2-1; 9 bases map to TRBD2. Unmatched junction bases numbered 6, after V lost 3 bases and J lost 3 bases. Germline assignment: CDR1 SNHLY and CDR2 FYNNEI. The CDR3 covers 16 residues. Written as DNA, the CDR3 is TGTGCCAGCAGTGAGTCTAGCGGGAAGATCTACAATGAGCAGTTCTTC. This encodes CASSESSGKIYNEQFF.

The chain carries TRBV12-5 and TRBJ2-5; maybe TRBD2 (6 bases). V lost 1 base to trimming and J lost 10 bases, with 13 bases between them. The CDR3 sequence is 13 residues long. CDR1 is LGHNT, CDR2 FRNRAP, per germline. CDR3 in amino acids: CASGLGGLWIQYF. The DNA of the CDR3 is TGTGCTAGTGGTTTGGGGGGACTTTGGATCCAGTACTTC.

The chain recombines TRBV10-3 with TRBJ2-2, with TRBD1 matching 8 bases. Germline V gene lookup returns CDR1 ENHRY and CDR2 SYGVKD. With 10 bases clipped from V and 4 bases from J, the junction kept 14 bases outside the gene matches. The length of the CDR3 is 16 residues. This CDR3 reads CATHPGGRAVTGELFF. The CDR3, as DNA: TGTGCCACTCACCCAGGGGGCAGGGCGGTCACCGGGGAGCTGTTTTTT.

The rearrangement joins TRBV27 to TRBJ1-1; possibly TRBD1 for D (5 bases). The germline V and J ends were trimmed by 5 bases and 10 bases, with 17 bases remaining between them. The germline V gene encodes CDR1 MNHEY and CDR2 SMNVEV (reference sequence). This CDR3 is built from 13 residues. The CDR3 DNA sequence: TGTGCCAGCAGTCCCACCCCCCCGGGGGTAGCTTTCTTT. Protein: CASSPTPPGVAFF.

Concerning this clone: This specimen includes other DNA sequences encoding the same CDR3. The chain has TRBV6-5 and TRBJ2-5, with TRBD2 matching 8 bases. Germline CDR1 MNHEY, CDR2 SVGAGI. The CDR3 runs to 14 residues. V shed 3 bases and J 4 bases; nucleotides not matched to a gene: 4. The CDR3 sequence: CASSYSGGGETQYF. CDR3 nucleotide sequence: TGTGCCAGCAGTTATTCGGGGGGGGGAGAGACCCAGTACTTC.

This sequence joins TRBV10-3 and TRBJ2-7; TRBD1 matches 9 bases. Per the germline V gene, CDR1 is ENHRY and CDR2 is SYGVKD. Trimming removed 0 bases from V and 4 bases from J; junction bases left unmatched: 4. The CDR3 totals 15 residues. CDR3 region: CAISESDRGRYEQYF. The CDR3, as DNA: TGTGCCATCAGTGAGTCGGACAGGGGAAGGTACGAGCAGTACTTC.

CDR3 loop: CASMSPHLGEAFF. The CDR3 bases are TGTGCCAGCATGTCGCCCCACCTAGGTGAAGCTTTCTTT. The chain uses TRBV25-1 and TRBJ1-1; D call uncertain. V was clipped by 7 bases and J by 7 bases, with 16 bases between them. CDR1 and CDR2 (germline): MGHDK, SYGVNS. The CDR3 spans 13 residues.

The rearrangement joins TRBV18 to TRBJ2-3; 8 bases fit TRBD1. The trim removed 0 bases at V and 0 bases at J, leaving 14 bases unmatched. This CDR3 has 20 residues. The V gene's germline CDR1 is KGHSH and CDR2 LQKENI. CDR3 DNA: TGTGCCAGCTCACCACCGCCGGGACAGGAGTCTCCCTTTAGCACAGATACGCAGTATTTT. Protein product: CASSPPPGQESPFSTDTQYF. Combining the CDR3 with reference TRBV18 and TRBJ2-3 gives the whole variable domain NAGVMQNPRHLVRRRGQEARLRCSPMKGHSHVYWYRQLPEEGLKFMVYLQKENIIDESGMPKERFSAEFPKEGPSILRIQQVVRGDSAAYFCASSPPPGQESPFSTDTQYFGPGTRLTVL.

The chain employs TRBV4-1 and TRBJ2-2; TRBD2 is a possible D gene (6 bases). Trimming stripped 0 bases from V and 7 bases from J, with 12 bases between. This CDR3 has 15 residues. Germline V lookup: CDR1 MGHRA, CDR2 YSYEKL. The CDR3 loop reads CASSQDPLAGGELFF. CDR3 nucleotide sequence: TGCGCCAGCAGCCAAGATCCACTAGCAGGCGGGGAGCTGTTTTTT.

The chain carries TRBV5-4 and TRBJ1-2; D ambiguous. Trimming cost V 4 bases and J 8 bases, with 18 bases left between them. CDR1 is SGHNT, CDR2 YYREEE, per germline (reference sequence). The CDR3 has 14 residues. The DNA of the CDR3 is TGTGCCAGCAGCCATTGGGCGGGCACCGTGGGCTACACCTTC. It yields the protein CASSHWAGTVGYTF.

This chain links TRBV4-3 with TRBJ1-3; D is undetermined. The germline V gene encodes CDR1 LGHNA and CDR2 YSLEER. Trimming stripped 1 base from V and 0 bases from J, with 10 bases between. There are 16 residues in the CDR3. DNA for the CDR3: TGCGCCAGCAGCCAAGGCTCAGTGCCCTCTGGAAACACCATATATTTT. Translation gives CASSQGSVPSGNTIYF.

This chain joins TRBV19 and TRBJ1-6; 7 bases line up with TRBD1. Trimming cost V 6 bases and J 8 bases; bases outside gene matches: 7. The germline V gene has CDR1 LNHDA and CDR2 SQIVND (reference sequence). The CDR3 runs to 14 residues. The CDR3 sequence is CASSIQGIDSPLHF. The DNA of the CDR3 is TGTGCCAGTAGCATACAGGGGATCGATTCACCCCTCCACTTT.

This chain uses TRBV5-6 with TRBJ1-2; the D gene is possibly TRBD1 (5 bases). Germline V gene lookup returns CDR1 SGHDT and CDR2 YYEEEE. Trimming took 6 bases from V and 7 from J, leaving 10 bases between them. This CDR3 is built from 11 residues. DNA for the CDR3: TGTGCCAGCACCGTAAGGGGTGGCTACACCTTC. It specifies CASTVRGGYTF.

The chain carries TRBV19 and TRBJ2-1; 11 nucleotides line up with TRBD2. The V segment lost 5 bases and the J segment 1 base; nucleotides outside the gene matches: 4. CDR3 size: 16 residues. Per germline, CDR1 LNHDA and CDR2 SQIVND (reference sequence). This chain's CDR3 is CASSPLAGVSYNEQFF. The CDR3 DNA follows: TGTGCCAGTAGTCCACTAGCGGGGGTATCCTACAATGAGCAGTTCTTC.

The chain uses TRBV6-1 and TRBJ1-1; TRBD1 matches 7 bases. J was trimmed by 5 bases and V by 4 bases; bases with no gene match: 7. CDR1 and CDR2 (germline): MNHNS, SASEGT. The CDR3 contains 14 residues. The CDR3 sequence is CASSVSPGGTEAFF. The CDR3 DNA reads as TGTGCCAGCAGTGTCAGTCCAGGGGGGACTGAAGCTTTCTTT.

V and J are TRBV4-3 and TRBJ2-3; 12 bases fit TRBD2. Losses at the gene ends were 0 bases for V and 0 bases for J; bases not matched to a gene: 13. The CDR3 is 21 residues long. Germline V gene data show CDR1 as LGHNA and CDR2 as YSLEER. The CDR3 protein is CASSQDEEMTSGGYSTDTQYF. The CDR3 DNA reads TGCGCCAGCAGCCAAGATGAAGAGATGACTAGCGGGGGCTACAGCACAGATACGCAGTATTTT.

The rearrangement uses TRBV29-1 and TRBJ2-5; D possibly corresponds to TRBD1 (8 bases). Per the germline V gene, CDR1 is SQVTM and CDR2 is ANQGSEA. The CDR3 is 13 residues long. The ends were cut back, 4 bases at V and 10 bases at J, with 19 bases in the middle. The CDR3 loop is CSVASGQGGNQYF. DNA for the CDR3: TGCAGCGTTGCCAGCGGACAGGGAGGGAACCAGTACTTC.

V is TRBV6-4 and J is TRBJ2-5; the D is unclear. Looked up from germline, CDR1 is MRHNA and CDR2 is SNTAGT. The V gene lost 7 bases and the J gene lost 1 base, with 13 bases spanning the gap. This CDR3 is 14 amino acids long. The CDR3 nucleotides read TGTGCCAGCACCCAGAAAAAAACCCAAGAGACCCAGTACTTC. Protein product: CASTQKKTQETQYF.

The CDR3 coding sequence is TGTGCCAGCAGCAGACGGGGGGGGGATGAGCAGTTCTTC. It translates to CASSRRGGDEQFF. The chain is built from TRBV5-4 and TRBJ2-1; TRBD2 aligns across 8 bases. This CDR3 is built from 13 residues. The germline V gene encodes CDR1 SGHNT and CDR2 YYREEE (reference sequence). J was trimmed by 8 bases and V by 4 bases; bases with no gene match: 5.

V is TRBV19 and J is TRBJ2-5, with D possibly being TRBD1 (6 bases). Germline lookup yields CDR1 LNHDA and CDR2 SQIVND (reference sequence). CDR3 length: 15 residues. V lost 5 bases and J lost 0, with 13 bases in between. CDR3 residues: CASSSRGWYQETQYF. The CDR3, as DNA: TGTGCCAGTAGTTCCAGGGGTTGGTACCAAGAGACCCAGTACTTC.

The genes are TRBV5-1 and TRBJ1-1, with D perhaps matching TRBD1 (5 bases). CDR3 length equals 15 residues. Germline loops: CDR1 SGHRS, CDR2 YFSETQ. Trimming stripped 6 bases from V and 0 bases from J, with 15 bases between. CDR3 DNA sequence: TGCGCCAGCACCCGGTGGGGGGGACTGAACACTGAAGCTTTCTTT. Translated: CASTRWGGLNTEAFF.